This T cell receptor beta chain was found in a study of identical twins (dated by TCRdb to the mid-2010s). About the full investigation: To test whether fetal clonotypes persist, this study deep-sequenced TCR alpha and beta repertoires from monozygotic twins, from unrelated adults of various ages, and from cord blood. To rule out contamination, replicate twin experiments were performed at different times with different library preparation protocols.

Library preparation was by 5' RACE. This sample was sequenced with an Illumina HiSeq 2000. A universal primer binding site was introduced by template switching, and a unique molecular identifier was present in the final cDNA, enabling accurate counting of TCR cDNA molecules. First-strand cDNA for TCR alpha and beta chains was synthesized from specific primers in the conserved constant-segment region. To control for contamination, each cDNA library was double barcoded with a SMART-Mk sample barcode plus Illumina barcodes. TruSeq adapter sequences along with Illumina sample barcodes were introduced in two successive PCR steps. TCR alpha and beta cDNA libraries were sequenced on the Illumina HiSeq platform with custom primers. For the original study's pipeline: MiGEC was used to process raw reads and extract unique molecular identifiers, and MiXCR was used to find CDR3 positions. For each individual, recombination models were inferred using an EM algorithm with the repgenHMM and IGoR tools. Shared clonotype analysis was performed with the tcR package in R, normalizing sharing by the product of cloneset sizes. To study raw recombination without the effects of thymic and clonal selection, out-of-frame nonproductive sequences were analyzed. TCRdb redid the processing of the public reads, applying fastp at Q25 and MiXCR, and retained in-frame beta chains. Rows with a matching CDR3 protein are joined into one entry that keeps the most common DNA and genes. The authors' filters were not applied to this entry. This sample gives approximately 500,000 distinct CDR3 sequences in total; 20% to 25% of them show up just once. The leading ten clones occupy approximately 2.9% of the sample.

As for this clonotype: Its antigen remains unidentified. The sample holds no much larger clone one base away, and base qualities are not on file.

Paper-wide results and their limitations: Zero-insertion analyses could be partly confounded by invariant T cells such as MAIT and iNKT, although diverse VJ usage argued against such confounding for most clonotypes. Out-of-frame TCR alpha sequences shared between twins showed an excess of low generation-probability sequences compared with coincidental sharing between unrelated individuals. Excess twin sharing in beta out-of-frame sequences was weaker because fewer shared sequences lowered the signal-to-noise ratio. In monozygotic twins, out-of-frame TCR alpha sharing was systematically underestimated by recombination models, although the models agreed with sharing between unrelated individuals. Fewer insertions were carried by abundant cord blood beta clonotypes, a similar but weaker trend appeared in young adult naive repertoires, and no such trend appeared in memory repertoires. Because the same donors could not be followed over many years, the conclusions relied on cross-sectional statistical analysis.

CDR1 and CDR2, per the germline V gene, are SGHAT and FQNNGV. Trimming accounts for 4 bases at V and 4 bases at J, while the number of junction bases matched to no gene is 2. The CDR3 runs 13 amino acids, cysteine and phenylalanine included. Only CDR3 DNA remains: 39 bases, in frame from the first base. Only healthy Caucasian donors were included. The twin cohort comprised three pairs of female monozygotic twins, all aged roughly 18 to 30 years. CD4+ and CD8+ T cell populations were isolated with positive isolation kits from Invitrogen. Another study also made use of these data, one on T cells expressing NK-cell markers. As the second paper documents: In sorted CD3+CD56+NKG2C+, CD3+CD56+NKG2C- and CD3+CD56-NKG2C+ T-cell subsets from about 8 donors, TCR beta-chain repertoires were profiled. Of the eight sequenced donors, seven were found to be HCMV-seropositive and one was found to be HCMV-seronegative. In several experiments an anti-gammadeltaTCR antibody was added to restrict sorting to alphabetaTCR-expressing T cells. In several donors, the dominant CD3+CD56+NKG2C+ clonotypes were found to rank among the top 10 CD8+ clonotypes and to make up roughly 1.0-7.0% of CD8+ T cells. Those dominant clonotypes were again the most abundant among CD3+CD56-NKG2C+ cells in a handful of donors, at about 25-65%. Whether the expanded NKG2C-expressing T cell clones were specific for HCMV antigens was left unclear. The eight sequenced donors were randomly selected healthy volunteers, three men and five women. To determine HCMV serostatus, a commercial ELISA kit was used to detect HCMV-specific IgG in serum. MIGEC was used to demultiplex reads and group reads by UMI, and MiTCR was used to assemble and quantify clonotypes. To exclude erroneous sequences, any TCR cDNA sequence not supported by at least two reads was discarded. Downstream repertoire analysis used the tcR package, and clonotypes were matched across fractions by CDR3 nucleotide sequence plus V segment. Antigen specificity was annotated against VDJdb with VDJmatch, allowing one amino acid substitution in CDR3.

This chain joins TRBV11-2 to TRBJ2-7, with 9 bases aligning to TRBD2. The TCR was taken from a woman aged 18-29 years in good health. Sequenced material: CD4+ T cells sorted from blood. The CDR3 reads as follows: CASSSGLAYEQYF. In nucleotide form, the sequence is TGTGCCAGCAGCTCGGGACTAGCTTACGAGCAGTACTTC.